The clone carrying this T cell receptor beta chain was observed at least ten times. Its target is not known. The source of the sample is a study of regulatory T cells in long-lasting Graves disease. Study-wide points: TRBV28, TRBJ1-2 and TRBJ2-5 were segments that persistent disease favored.

V lost 1 base to trimming and J lost 3 bases, with 15 bases between them. Germline CDR1 is SGHVS and CDR2 is FQNEAQ. This CDR3 is 16 amino acids long. In building TCR beta libraries, iRepertoire HTBI primers were used together with Arm-PCR of CDR3 regions. TCRdb analysed the multiplex PCR reads with MiXCR anew, one entry per CDR3 protein. The sample carries around 500,000 distinct CDR3 sequences, roughly 12% recorded once. Time point specified: newly diagnosed GD, antithyroid drugs for less than 3 months. Construction of the TCR library relied on RNA isolated from PBMCs. A further study also used this sample, focusing on T cells in Graves' hyperthyroidism and ophthalmopathy.

Sequenced material: peripheral blood mononuclear cells (PBMCs), taken at new diagnosis, from a patient treated with antithyroid drugs. The TCR was taken from a man aged 25-40 years with Graves disease. The J gene is TRBJ1-1, the V gene TRBV7-8, with D possibly being TRBD1 (5 bases). As DNA, the CDR3 is TGTGCCAGCAGCTTAGGCAGGGTGGTGACGCACACTGAAGCTTTCTTT. It specifies CASSLGRVVTHTEAFF.